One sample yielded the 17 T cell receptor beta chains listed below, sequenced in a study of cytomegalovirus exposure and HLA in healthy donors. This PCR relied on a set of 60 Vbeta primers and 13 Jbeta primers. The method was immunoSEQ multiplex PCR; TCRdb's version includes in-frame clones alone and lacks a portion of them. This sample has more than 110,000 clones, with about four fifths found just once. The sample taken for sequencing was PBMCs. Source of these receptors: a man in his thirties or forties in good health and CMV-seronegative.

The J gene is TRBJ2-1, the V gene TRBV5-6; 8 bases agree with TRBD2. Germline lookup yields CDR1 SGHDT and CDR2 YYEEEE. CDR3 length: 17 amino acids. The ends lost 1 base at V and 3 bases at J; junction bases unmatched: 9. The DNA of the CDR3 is TGTGCCAGCAGCTTGAGATGGAGCGGGAGTTTCTACAATGAGCAGTTCTTC. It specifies CASSLRWSGSFYNEQFF.

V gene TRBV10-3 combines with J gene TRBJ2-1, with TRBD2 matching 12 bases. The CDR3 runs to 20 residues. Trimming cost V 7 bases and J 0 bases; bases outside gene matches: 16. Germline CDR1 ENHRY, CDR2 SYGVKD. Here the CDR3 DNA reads TGTGCCATCAATGTTAAAGAGCCTAGCGGGGGGGACCGCTCCTACAATGAGCAGTTCTTC. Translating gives CAINVKEPSGGDRSYNEQFF.

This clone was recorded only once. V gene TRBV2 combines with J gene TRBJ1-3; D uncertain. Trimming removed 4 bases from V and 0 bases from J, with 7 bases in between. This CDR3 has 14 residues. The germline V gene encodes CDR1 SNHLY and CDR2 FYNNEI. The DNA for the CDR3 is TGTGCCAGCAGTGGCGACTCCTCTGGAAACACCATATATTTT. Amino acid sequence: CASSGDSSGNTIYF. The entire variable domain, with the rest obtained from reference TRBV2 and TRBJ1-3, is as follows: EPEVTQTPSHQVTQMGQEVILRCVPISNHLYFYWYRQILGQKVEFLVSFYNNEISEKSEIFDDQFSVERPDGSNFTLKIRSTKLEDSAMYFCASSGDSSGNTIYFGEGSWLTVV.

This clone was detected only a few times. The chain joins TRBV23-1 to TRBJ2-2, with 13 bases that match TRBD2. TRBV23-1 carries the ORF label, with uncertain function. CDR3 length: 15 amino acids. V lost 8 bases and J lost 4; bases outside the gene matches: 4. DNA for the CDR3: TGCGCCAGCGAGGGACTAGCGGGGATCACCGGGGAGCTGTTTTTT. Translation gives CASEGLAGITGELFF.

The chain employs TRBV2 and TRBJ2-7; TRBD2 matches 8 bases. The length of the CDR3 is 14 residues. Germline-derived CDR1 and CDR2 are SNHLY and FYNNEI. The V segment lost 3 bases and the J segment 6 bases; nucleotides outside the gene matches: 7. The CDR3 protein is CASSDGTSPLEQYF. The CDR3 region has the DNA TGTGCCAGCAGTGACGGGACTAGTCCCCTCGAGCAGTACTTC. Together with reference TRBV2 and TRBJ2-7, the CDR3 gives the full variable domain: EPEVTQTPSHQVTQMGQEVILRCVPISNHLYFYWYRQILGQKVEFLVSFYNNEISEKSEIFDDQFSVERPDGSNFTLKIRSTKLEDSAMYFCASSDGTSPLEQYFGPGTRLTVT.

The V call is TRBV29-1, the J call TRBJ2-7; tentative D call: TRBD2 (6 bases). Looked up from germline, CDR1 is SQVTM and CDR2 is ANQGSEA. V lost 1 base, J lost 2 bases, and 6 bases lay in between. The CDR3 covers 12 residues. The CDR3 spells CSVEGGTYEQYF. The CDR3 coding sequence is TGCAGCGTTGAAGGCGGGACCTACGAGCAGTACTTC.

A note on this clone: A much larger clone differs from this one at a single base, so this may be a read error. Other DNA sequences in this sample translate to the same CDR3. This CDR3 reads CASSYSTGTEAFF. CDR3 DNA sequence: TGTGCCAGCAGTTACTCGACAGGTACTGAAGCTTTCTTT. V and J are TRBV6-6 and TRBJ1-1, with D perhaps matching TRBD1 (6 bases). V was pared by 0 bases and J by 5 bases, with 7 bases between. Germline CDR1 MNHNY, CDR2 SVGAGI (reference sequence). The CDR3 has 13 amino acids.

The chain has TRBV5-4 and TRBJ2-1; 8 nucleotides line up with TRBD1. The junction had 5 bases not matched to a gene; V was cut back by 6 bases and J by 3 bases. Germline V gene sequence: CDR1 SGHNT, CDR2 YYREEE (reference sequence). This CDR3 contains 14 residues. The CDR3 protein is CASNRGSYYNEQFF. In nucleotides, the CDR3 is TGTGCCAGCAACAGGGGGTCCTACTACAATGAGCAGTTCTTC.

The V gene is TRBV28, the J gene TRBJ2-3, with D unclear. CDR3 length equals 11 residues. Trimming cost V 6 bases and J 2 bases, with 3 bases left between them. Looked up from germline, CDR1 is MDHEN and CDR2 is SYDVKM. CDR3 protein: CASSSTDTQYF. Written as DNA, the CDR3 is TGTGCCAGCAGCTCCACAGATACGCAGTATTTT. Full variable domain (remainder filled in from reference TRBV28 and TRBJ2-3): DVKVTQSSRYLVKRTGEKVFLECVQDMDHENMFWYRQDPGLGLRLIYFSYDVKMKEKGDIPEGYSVSREKKERFSLILESASTNQTSMYLCASSSTDTQYFGPGTRLTVL.

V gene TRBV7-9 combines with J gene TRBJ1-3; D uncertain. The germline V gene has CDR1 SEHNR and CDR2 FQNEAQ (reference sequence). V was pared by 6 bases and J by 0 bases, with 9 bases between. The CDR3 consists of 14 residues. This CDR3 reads CASRSDRSGNTIYF. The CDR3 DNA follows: TGTGCCAGCAGGAGCGATCGCTCTGGAAACACCATATATTTT.

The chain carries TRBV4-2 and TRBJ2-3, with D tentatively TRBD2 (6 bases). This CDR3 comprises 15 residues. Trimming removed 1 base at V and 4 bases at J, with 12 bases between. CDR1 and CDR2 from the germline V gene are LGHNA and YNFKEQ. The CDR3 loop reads CASSQAHGSPDTQYF. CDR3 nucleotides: TGTGCCAGCAGCCAAGCCCACGGGAGCCCAGATACGCAGTATTTT.

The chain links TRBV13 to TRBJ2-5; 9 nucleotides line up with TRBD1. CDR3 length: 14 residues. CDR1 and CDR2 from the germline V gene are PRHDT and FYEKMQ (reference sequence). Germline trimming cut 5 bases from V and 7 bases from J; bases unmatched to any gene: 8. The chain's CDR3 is CASSPEETGGTQYF. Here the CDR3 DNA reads TGTGCCAGCAGCCCCGAGGAGACAGGGGGGACCCAGTACTTC.

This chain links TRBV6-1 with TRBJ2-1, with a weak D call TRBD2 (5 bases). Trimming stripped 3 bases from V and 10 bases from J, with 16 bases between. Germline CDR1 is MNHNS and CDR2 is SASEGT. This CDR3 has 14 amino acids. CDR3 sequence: CASSDFLAPSEQFF. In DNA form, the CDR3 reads TGTGCCAGCAGTGATTTCCTAGCCCCTAGCGAGCAGTTCTTC.

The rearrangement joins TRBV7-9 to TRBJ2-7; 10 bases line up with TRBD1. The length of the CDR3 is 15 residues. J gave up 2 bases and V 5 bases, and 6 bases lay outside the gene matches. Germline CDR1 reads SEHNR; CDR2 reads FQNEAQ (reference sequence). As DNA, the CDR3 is TGTGCCAGCAGCCTTGGGACAGGGGCGGCCTACGAGCAGTACTTC. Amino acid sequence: CASSLGTGAAYEQYF.

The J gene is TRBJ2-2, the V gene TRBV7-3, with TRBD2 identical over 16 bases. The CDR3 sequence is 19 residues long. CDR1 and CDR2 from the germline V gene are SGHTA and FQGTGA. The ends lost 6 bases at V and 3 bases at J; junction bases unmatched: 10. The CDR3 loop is CASSPKGLAGGPYTGELFF. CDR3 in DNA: TGTGCCAGCAGTCCAAAGGGACTAGCGGGAGGGCCGTACACCGGGGAGCTGTTTTTT.

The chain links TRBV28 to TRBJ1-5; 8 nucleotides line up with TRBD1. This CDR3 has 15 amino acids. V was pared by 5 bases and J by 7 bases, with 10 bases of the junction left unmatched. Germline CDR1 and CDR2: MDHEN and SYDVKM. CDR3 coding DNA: TGTGCCAGCAGTACTCCAGGACAGGGTGGACAGCCCCAGCATTTT. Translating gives CASSTPGQGGQPQHF.

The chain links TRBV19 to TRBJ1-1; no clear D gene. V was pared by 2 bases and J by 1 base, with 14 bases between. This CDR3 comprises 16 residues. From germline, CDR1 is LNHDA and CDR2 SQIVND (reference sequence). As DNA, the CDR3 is TGTGCCAGTAGTATACGGCCCCTGAGGAGGAACACTGAAGCTTTCTTT. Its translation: CASSIRPLRRNTEAFF.